A single sample gave rise to the 7 T cell receptor beta chains below, sequenced in a study of OX40 agonist ivuxolimab in advanced cancers. TCRdb keeps only in-frame clones here, not all; method: immunoSEQ multiplex PCR. The sample contains roughly 80,000 clones, nearly 95% of which appear only once. The specimen comprised CD4+ or CD8+ T cells sorted from blood, sampled in a trial of the OX40 agonist ivuxolimab. These receptor sequences come from an adult with an advanced solid tumor such as melanoma, head and neck, liver or kidney cancer.

The rearrangement uses TRBV5-6 and TRBJ2-1, with 8 bases matching TRBD1. V was pared by 4 bases and J by 5 bases, with 2 bases of the junction left unmatched. This CDR3 spans 13 amino acids. Germline V lookup: CDR1 SGHDT, CDR2 YYEEEE. The CDR3 DNA sequence: TGTGCCAGCAGCGAGGGACAGGACAATGAGCAGTTCTTC. Protein product: CASSEGQDNEQFF.

This chain links TRBV27 with TRBJ1-2; a weak D match, TRBD1 (5 bases). With 6 bases removed from V and 2 bases from J, the gap between germline ends came to 16 bases. Per germline, CDR1 MNHEY and CDR2 SMNVEV (reference sequence). There are 15 residues in the CDR3. In DNA form, the CDR3 reads TGTGCCAGCAGCCCCGGGGCAGGGTTGAACTATGGCTACACCTTC. Translated: CASSPGAGLNYGYTF.

The CDR3 spells CASSQDGNPDSYEQYF. The CDR3 DNA reads TGCGCCAGCAGCCAAGATGGCAACCCTGACTCCTACGAGCAGTACTTC. The chain carries TRBV4-1 and TRBJ2-7; unclear D gene. Germline lookup yields CDR1 MGHRA and CDR2 YSYEKL. V gave up 0 bases and J gave up 0 bases, with 12 bases separating them. The CDR3 has 16 residues.

The genes are TRBV10-2 and TRBJ2-1; either TRBD1 or TRBD2 may supply D (6 bases each). Germline loops: CDR1 WSHSY, CDR2 SAAADI. This CDR3 is 12 amino acids long. V lost 7 bases, J lost 10 bases, and 14 bases lay in between. This chain's CDR3 is CASTKGGTEQFF. The CDR3 DNA is TGCGCCAGCACCAAAGGCGGGACAGAGCAGTTCTTC.

This chain connects TRBV20-1 to TRBJ2-5; 9 nucleotides align to TRBD1. J lost 5 bases, V lost 7 bases, and 2 bases had no gene match. The CDR3 is 11 amino acids. Germline V gene data show CDR1 as DFQATT and CDR2 as SNEGSKA (reference sequence). The CDR3 sequence is CSGTGAETQYF. The CDR3 DNA sequence: TGCAGTGGGACAGGGGCCGAGACCCAGTACTTC.

The chain uses TRBV6-1 and TRBJ1-6; D perhaps matches TRBD1 (6 bases). Germline CDR1 reads MNHNS; CDR2 reads SASEGT. This CDR3 contains 15 residues. Trimming took 4 bases from V and 10 from J, leaving 17 bases between them. The CDR3 sequence is CASSGWGRIESPLHF. DNA for the CDR3: TGTGCCAGCAGTGGGTGGGGGCGCATCGAATCACCCCTCCACTTT.

The chain couples TRBV27 to TRBJ1-5; 7 bases fit TRBD1. Unmatched junction bases numbered 6, after V lost 5 bases and J lost 5 bases. This CDR3 has 14 amino acids. Germline values: CDR1 MNHEY, CDR2 SMNVEV (reference sequence). The CDR3 here is CASSIRTGDQPQHF. Written as DNA, the CDR3 is TGTGCCAGCAGTATCCGGACAGGCGATCAGCCCCAGCATTTT.